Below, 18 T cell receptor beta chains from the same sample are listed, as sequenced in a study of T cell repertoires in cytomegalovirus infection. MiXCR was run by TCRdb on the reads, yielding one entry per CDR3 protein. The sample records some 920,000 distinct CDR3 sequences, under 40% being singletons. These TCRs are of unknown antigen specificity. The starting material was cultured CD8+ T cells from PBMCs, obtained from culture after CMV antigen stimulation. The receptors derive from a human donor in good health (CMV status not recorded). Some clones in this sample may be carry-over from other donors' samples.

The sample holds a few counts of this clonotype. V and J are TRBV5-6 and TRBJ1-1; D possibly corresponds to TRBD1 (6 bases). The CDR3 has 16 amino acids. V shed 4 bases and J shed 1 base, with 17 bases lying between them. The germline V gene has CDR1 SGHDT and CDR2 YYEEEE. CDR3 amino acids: CASSMGLGGWNTEAFF. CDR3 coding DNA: TGTGCCAGCAGCATGGGGCTTGGGGGCTGGAACACTGAAGCTTTCTTT.

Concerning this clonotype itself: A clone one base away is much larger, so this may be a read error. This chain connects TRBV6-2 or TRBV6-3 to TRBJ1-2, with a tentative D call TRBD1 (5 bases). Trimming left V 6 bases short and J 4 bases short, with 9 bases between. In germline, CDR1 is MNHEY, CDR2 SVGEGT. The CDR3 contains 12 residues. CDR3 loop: CASSADIYGYTF. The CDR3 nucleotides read TGTGCCAGCAGCGCGGACATCTATGGCTACACCTTC.

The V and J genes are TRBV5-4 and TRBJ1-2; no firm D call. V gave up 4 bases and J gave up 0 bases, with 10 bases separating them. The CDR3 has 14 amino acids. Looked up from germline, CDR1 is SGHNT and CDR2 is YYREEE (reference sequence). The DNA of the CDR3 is TGTGCCAGCAGCATGAAAACGGCTAACTATGGCTACACCTTC. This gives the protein CASSMKTANYGYTF. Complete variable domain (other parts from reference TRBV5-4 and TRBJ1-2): ETGVTQSPTHLIKTRGQQVTLRCSSQSGHNTVSWYQQALGQGPQFIFQYYREEENGRGNFPPRFSGLQFPNYSSELNVNALELDDSALYLCASSMKTANYGYTFGSGTRLTVV.

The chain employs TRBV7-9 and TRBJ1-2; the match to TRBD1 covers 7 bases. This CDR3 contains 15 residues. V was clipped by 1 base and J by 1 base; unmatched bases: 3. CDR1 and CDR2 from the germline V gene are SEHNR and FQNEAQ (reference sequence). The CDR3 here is CASSLVDRVNYGYTF. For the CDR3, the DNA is TGTGCCAGCAGCTTAGTAGACAGGGTTAACTATGGCTACACCTTC.

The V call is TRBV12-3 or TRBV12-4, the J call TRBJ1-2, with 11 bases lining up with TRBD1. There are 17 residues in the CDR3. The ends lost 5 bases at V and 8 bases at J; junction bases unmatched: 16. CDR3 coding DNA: TGTGCCAGCAGTAATTCAAGGACAGGGGGCGTTAGAGTCGGCTACACCTTC. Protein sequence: CASSNSRTGGVRVGYTF.

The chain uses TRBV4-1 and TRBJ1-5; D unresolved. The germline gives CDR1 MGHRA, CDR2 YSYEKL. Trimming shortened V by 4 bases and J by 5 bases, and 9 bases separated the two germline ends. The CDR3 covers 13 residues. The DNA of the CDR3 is TGCGCCAGCAGCCTCGGGATATATCAGCCCCAGCATTTT. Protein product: CASSLGIYQPQHF.

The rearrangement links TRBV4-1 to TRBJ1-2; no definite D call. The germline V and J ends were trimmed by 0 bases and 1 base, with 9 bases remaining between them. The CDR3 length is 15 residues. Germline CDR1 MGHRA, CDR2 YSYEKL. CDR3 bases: TGCGCCAGCAGCCAAGAACCGGGCCATAACTATGGCTACACCTTC. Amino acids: CASSQEPGHNYGYTF.

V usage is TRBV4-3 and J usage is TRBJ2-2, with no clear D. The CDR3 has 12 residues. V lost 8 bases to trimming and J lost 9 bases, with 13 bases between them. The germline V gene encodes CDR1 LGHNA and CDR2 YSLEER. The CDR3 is CASASASWELFF. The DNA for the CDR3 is TGCGCCAGCGCCTCGGCGTCTTGGGAGCTGTTTTTT.

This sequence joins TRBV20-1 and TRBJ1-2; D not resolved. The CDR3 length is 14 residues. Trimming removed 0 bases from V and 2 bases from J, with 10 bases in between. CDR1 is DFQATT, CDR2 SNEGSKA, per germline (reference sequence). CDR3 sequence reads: CSARDRHLNYGYTF. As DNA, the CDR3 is TGCAGTGCTAGAGATCGACATCTAAACTATGGCTACACCTTC.

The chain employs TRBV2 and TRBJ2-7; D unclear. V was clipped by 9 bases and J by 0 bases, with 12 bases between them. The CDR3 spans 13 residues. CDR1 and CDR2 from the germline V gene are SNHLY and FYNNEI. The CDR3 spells CARQDKYSYEQYF. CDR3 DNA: TGTGCCAGGCAAGACAAATACTCCTACGAGCAGTACTTC.

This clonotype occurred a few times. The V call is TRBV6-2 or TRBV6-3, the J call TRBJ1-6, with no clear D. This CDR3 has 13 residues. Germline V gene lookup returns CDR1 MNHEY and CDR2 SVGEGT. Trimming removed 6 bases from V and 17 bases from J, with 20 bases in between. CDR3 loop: CASRITTRQDVHF. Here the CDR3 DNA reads TGTGCCAGCAGAATCACGACTCGGCAGGACGTCCACTTT.

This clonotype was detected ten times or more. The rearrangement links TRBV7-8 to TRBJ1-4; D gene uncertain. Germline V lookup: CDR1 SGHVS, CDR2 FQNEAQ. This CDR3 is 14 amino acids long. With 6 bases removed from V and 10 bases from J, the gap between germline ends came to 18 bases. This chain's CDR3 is CASSIKYRVGKLFF. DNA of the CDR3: TGTGCCAGCAGTATCAAATACCGTGTTGGAAAACTGTTTTTT.

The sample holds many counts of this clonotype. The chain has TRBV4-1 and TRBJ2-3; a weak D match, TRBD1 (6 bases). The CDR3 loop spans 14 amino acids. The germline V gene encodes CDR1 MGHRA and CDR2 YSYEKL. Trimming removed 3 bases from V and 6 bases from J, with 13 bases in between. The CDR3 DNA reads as TGCGCCAGCAGCCATCTGAACAGGGAGGATACGCAGTATTTT. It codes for CASSHLNREDTQYF.

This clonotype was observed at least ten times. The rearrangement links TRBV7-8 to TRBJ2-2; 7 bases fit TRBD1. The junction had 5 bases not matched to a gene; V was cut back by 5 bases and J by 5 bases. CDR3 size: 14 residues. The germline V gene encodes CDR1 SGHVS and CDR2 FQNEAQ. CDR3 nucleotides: TGTGCCAGCAGCCTTAAGACAGGGACCGGGGAGCTGTTTTTT. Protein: CASSLKTGTGELFF.

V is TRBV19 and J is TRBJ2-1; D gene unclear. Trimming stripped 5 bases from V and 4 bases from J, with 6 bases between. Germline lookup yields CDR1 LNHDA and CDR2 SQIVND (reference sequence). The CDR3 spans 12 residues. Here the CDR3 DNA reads TGTGCCAGTAGTGTACGATACAATGAGCAGTTCTTC. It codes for CASSVRYNEQFF.

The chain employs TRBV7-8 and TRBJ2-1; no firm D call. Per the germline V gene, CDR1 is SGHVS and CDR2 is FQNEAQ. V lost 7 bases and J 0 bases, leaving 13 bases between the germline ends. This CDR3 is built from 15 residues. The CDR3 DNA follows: TGTGCCAGCACCTCGACACCAAGCTCCTACAATGAGCAGTTCTTC. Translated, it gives CASTSTPSSYNEQFF.

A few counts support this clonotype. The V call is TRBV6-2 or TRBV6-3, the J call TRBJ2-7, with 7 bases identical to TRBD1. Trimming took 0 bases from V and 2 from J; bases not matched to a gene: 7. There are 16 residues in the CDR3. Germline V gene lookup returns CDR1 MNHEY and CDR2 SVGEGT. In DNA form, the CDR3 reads TGTGCCAGCAGTTACTCCCCATTCGGACAGGCCTACGAGCAGTACGTC. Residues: CASSYSPFGQAYEQYV.

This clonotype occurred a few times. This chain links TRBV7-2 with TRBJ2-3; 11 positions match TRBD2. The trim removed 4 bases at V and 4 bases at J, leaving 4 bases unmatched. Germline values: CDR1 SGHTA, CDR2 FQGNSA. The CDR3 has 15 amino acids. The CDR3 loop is CASSWTSGRADTQYF. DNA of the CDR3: TGTGCCAGCAGCTGGACTAGCGGGCGGGCAGATACGCAGTATTTT.